What follows is one T cell receptor beta chain and its context. What it binds is not known. The CDR3 is made up of 11 amino acids. CDR1 and CDR2 (germline): SGHVS, FNYEAQ. These data belong to a study of CXCR3-negative and CXCR3-positive naive CD8 T cells. Via 5' RACE with UMI labels, TRB cDNA libraries were prepared. TCRdb reanalyzed the 5' RACE reads, giving one entry per CDR3 protein sequence and no DNA. In all, the sample yields under 150,000 distinct CDR3 sequences. Study-level findings and limits: Comparison of naive cells showed more hydrophobic TRB CDR3s in CXCR3-positive than in CXCR3-negative naive cells.

The specimen sequenced was naive CXCR3+ CD8+ T cells from blood. The subset is: CD45RO-CCR7+CD27+CD95- naive CD8+ T cells expressing CXCR3 (TNR3+). The source is a human donor in good health. Some clones in this sample may be carry-over from other donors' samples. The chain joins TRBV7-6 to TRBJ2-1. The CDR3 reads CASSYGYEQFF. The full variable domain, its missing parts supplied by reference TRBV7-6 and TRBJ2-1, is GAGVSQSPRYKVTKRGQDVALRCDPISGHVSLYWYRQALGQGPEFLTYFNYEAQQDKSGLPNDRFSAERPEGSISTLTIQRTEQRDSAMYRCASSYGYEQFFGPGTRLTVL.